These T cell receptor beta chains were read from a single sample in a study of shared clonotypes between healthy human individuals. Assay used: immunoSEQ multiplex PCR; TCRdb lists only in-frame clones, some missing. The repertoire consists of about 1 million clones, with under 80% occurring once and the leading ten covering approximately 1.5%. Material: memory CD4+ T cells sorted from blood. The receptors come from a man between 18 and 35 years old in good health. The CDR3 runs from the conserved cysteine through the conserved F or W. Fields, in order: V gene, D gene, J gene, clone size, CDR3 DNA, CDR3 protein. D genes are given only for firm matches. Size is stated for part of the rows, as once, few or many counts, or as a class when the clone is expanded.

TRBV19,TRBD1,TRBJ1-6,.,TGTGCCAGTAGTTATGGCCTACAGGGGGCCGGTTCACCCCTCCACTTT,CASSYGLQGAGSPLHF
TRBV20-1,.,TRBJ1-1,.,TGCAGTGCTATCGAGGGGACTGAAGCTTTCTTT,CSAIEGTEAFF
TRBV7-2,.,TRBJ2-3,few,TGTGCCAGCAGCTTAGAATCAACCCGGGCCCCCGATACGCAGTATTTT,CASSLESTRAPDTQYF
TRBV11-3,TRBD2,TRBJ2-1,.,TGTGCCAGCAGCTTACCGTCTAGCGGGAGTAACGGTGAGCAGTTCTTC,CASSLPSSGSNGEQFF
TRBV5-1,.,TRBJ2-1,.,TGCGCCAGCAGCCCCTACGATAACAATGAGCAGTTCTTC,CASSPYDNNEQFF
TRBV5-1,.,TRBJ2-3,.,TGCGCCAGCAGCTTGGGCGGATCTAGCACAGATACGCAGTATTTT,CASSLGGSSTDTQYF
TRBV5-1,.,TRBJ2-1,.,TGCGCCAGCAGCTTGGAGTGGGGCAATGAGCAGTTCTTC,CASSLEWGNEQFF
TRBV10-1,.,TRBJ2-3,once,TGCGCCAGCAGCCAGATTAGCACAGATACGCAGTATTTT,CASSQISTDTQYF
TRBV9,.,TRBJ1-5,.,TGTGCCAGCAGCGTAGGCGGCCACCCCGGGAGTCAGCCCCAGCATTTT,CASSVGGHPGSQPQHF
TRBV28,.,TRBJ1-2,.,TGTGCCAGCAGTTTATTGGGGTCAAACTATGGCTACACCTTC,CASSLLGSNYGYTF
TRBV11-2,.,TRBJ2-4,.,TGTGCCAGCAGCCATGAGGGGGTAACCAAAAACATTCAGTACTTC,CASSHEGVTKNIQYF
TRBV19,.,TRBJ2-3,.,TGTGCCAGTAGTAAAACAGGGCATACTCCTAGCACAGATACGCAGTATTTT,CASSKTGHTPSTDTQYF
TRBV5-1,TRBD1,TRBJ2-7,.,TGCGCCAGCAGCTTGGCCATCGGACAGGGGGCGTACGAGCAGTACTTC,CASSLAIGQGAYEQYF
TRBV5-4,.,TRBJ1-1,.,TGTGCCAGCAGCTTTATGACAGGCAACACTGAAGCTTTCTTT,CASSFMTGNTEAFF
TRBV19,TRBD2,TRBJ2-3,once,TGTGCCAGTAGCCGGACTAGCGGGAGTCTGGGCACAGATACGCAGTATTTT,CASSRTSGSLGTDTQYF
TRBV5-1,.,TRBJ1-1,.,TGCGCCAGCAGCGCGGCAAATTTCGAGGGAGAAGCTTTCTTT,CASSAANFEGEAFF
TRBV5-4,TRBD2,TRBJ2-1,many,TGTGCCAGCAGCCCCATAGCGGGAGGGTATGACAATGAGCAGTTCTTC,CASSPIAGGYDNEQFF
TRBV4-1,TRBD1,TRBJ2-7,.,TGCGCCAGCAGCCAAGCTGGACAGGGGAAAAGTTCCTACGAGCAGTACTTC,CASSQAGQGKSSYEQYF
TRBV5-1,.,TRBJ2-5,.,TGCGCCAGCAGCTTGGGGACCCGGAGGGAAGAGACCCAGTACTTC,CASSLGTRREETQYF
TRBV18,.,TRBJ2-2,.,TGTGCCAGCTTTACCGGGAATGGCGGGGAGCTGTTTTTT,CASFTGNGGELFF
TRBV5-4,.,TRBJ2-2,once,TGTGCCAGCTCGCGAATACCCGCGAACACCGGGGAGCTGTTTTTT,CASSRIPANTGELFF
TRBV2,TRBD1,TRBJ1-2,.,TGTGCCAGCAGTGAACGTCCCGGGACAGGGGTGGGAGGCTACACCTTC,CASSERPGTGVGGYTF
TRBV4-1,.,TRBJ1-1,.,TGCGCCAGCAGCCAAGAGGCGGGGGAAACTTTCTTT,CASSQEAGETFF
TRBV5-6,.,TRBJ1-6,.,TGTGCCAGCAGCTTGGTAGGGGTGAATTCACCCCTCCACTTT,CASSLVGVNSPLHF
TRBV4-1,.,TRBJ2-2,.,TGCGCCAGCAGCCTTTCCTCTAACACCGGGGAGCTGTTTTTT,CASSLSSNTGELFF
TRBV5-1,.,TRBJ1-1,.,TGCGCCAGCAGCCAAAGTGAGTTAGGGACTGAAGCTTTCTTT,CASSQSELGTEAFF
TRBV6-6,.,TRBJ1-2,.,TGTGCCAGCAGCCCTTCGATAACCCTGGGCTACACCTTC,CASSPSITLGYTF
TRBV5-1,.,TRBJ1-1,once,TGCGCCAGCAGCTTGGAAGAGGGCCGGGGGGACACTGAAGCTTTCTTT,CASSLEEGRGDTEAFF
TRBV7-2,.,TRBJ2-6,.,TGTGCCAGCAGCTTAGGGGTCGGAGGGGGCATGGCCAACGTCCTGACTTTC,CASSLGVGGGMANVLTF
TRBV7-9,.,TRBJ2-1,.,TGTGCCAGCAGCTTAGCTCGGACGGCTCACGACTATGAGCAGTTCTTC,CASSLARTAHDYEQFF
TRBV7-2,.,TRBJ2-1,.,TGTGCCAGCAGCTTATTGGGTACCCCTGGGAATGAGCAGTTCTTC,CASSLLGTPGNEQFF
TRBV7-9,TRBD2,TRBJ2-1,.,TGTGCCAGCAGCCCGGGGACTAGCGGGAGTCACTTCTTC,CASSPGTSGSHFF
TRBV5-5,.,TRBJ2-2,once,TGTGCCAGCAGCCTAGGTTTTGCCGGGGAGCTGTTTTTT,CASSLGFAGELFF
TRBV6-6,TRBD2,TRBJ2-5,.,TGTGCCAGCAGACAGGGCGGGGGGGAGACCCAGTACTTC,CASRQGGGETQYF
TRBV20-1,.,TRBJ2-3,.,TGCAGTGCTAGCCAGACAGATACGCAGTATTTT,CSASQTDTQYF
TRBV5-4,.,TRBJ1-2,.,TGTGCCAGCAGCCTGGGGAGTCGGGGAAAGGGCAACTATGGCTACACCTTC,CASSLGSRGKGNYGYTF
TRBV27,.,TRBJ2-7,.,TGTGCCAGCAGTTTATCCCCATCGGGGCCTCACGAGCAGTACTTC,CASSLSPSGPHEQYF